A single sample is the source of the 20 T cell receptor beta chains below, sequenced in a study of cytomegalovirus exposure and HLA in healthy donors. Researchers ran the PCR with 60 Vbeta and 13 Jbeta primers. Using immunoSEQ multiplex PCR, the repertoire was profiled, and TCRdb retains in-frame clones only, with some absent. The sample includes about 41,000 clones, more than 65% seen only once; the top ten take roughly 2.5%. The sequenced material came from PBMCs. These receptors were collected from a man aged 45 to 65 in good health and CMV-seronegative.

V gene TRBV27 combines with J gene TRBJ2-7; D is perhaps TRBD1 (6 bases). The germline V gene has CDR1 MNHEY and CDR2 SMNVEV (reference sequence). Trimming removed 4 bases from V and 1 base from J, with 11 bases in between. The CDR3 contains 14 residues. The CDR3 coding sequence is TGTGCCAGCAGTTACCACGGACAGTCCTACGAGCAGTACTTC. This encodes CASSYHGQSYEQYF.

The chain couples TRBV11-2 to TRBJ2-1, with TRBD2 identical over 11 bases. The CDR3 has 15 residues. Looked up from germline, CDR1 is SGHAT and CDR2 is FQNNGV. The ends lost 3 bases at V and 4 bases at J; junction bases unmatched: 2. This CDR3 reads CASSLGLAEYNEQFF. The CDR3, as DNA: TGTGCCAGCAGCTTGGGACTAGCGGAGTACAATGAGCAGTTCTTC.

The CDR3 DNA is TGCGCCAGTTCCAGGGCGGAGAACACTGAAGCTTTCTTT. Its translation: CASSRAENTEAFF. This chain joins TRBV5-1 and TRBJ1-1, with a possible D match to TRBD1 (5 bases). The CDR3 spans 13 residues. Trimming stripped 8 bases from V and 1 base from J, with 12 bases between. The V gene's germline CDR1 is SGHRS and CDR2 YFSETQ.

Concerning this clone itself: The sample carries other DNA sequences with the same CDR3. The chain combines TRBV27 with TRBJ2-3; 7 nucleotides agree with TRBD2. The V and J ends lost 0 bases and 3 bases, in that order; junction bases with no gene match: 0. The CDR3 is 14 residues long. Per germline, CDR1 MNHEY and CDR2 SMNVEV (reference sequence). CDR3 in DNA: TGTGCCAGCAGTTTATCAGCGGGGACAGATACGCAGTATTTT. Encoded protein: CASSLSAGTDTQYF.

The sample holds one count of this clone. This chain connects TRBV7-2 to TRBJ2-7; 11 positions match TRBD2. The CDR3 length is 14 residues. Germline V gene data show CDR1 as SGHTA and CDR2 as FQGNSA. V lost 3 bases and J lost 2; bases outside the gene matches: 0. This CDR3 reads CASSFSGRAYEQYF. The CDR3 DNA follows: TGTGCCAGCAGCTTTAGCGGGAGGGCCTACGAGCAGTACTTC.

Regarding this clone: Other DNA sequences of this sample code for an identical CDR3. CDR3 DNA sequence: TGTGCCAGCAGTGCAGGACAGAACTATGGCTACACCTTC. It is translated as CASSAGQNYGYTF. This chain uses TRBV6-4 with TRBJ1-2, with TRBD1 as a possible D gene (6 bases). Germline V gene data show CDR1 as MRHNA and CDR2 as SNTAGT. Trimming took off 4 bases at V and 2 bases at J, with 8 bases between the two ends. This CDR3 contains 13 residues.

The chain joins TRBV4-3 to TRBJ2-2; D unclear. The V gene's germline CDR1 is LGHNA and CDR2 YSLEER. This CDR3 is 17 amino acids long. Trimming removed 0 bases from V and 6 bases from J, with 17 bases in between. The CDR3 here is CASSQEGRMTPSGELFF. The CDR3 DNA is TGCGCCAGCAGCCAAGAGGGCCGGATGACCCCCTCCGGGGAGCTGTTTTTT.

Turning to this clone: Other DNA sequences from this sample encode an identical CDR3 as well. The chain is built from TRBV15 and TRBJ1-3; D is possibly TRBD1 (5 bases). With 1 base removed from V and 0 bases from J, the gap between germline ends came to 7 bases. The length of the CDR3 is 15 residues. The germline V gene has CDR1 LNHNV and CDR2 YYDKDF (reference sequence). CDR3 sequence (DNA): TGTGCCACCAGCAGAGTAAGGGGCTCTGGAAACACCATATATTTT. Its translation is CATSRVRGSGNTIYF.

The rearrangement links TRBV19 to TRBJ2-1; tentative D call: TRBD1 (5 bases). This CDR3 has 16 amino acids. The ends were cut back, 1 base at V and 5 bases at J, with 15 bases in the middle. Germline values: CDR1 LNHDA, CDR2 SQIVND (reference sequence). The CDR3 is CASSIAGRALHNEQFF. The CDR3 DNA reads TGTGCCAGTAGTATAGCTGGCAGGGCCTTACACAATGAGCAGTTCTTC.

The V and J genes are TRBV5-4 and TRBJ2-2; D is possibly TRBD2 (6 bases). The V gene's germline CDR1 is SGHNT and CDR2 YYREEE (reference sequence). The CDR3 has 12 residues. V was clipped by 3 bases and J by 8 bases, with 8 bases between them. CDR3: CASSWGVGELFF. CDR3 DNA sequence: TGTGCCAGCAGCTGGGGGGTTGGGGAGCTGTTTTTT.

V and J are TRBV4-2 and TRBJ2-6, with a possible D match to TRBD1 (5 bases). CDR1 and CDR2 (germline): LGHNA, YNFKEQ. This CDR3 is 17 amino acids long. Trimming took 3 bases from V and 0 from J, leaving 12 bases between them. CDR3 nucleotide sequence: TGTGCCAGCAGCCAGCACCCCAGGGACTCTGGGGCCAACGTCCTGACTTTC. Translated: CASSQHPRDSGANVLTF.

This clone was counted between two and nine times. The CDR3 DNA follows: TGTGCCAGCAGATTTCAGGGACAGGGTAGAGAAAAACTGTTTTTT. As protein: CASRFQGQGREKLFF. V usage is TRBV2 and J usage is TRBJ1-4, with 9 bases lining up with TRBD1. CDR3 length equals 15 residues. Trimming at V came to 6 bases and at J to 8 bases, leaving 10 bases not matched to a gene. The germline CDR1 and CDR2 sequences are SNHLY and FYNNEI.

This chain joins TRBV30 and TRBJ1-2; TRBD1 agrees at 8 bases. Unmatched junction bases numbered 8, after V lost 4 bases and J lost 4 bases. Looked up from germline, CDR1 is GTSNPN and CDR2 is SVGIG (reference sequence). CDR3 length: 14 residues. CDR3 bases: TGTGCCTGGATGACCAGGGGGCTAAGCTATGGCTACACCTTC. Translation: CAWMTRGLSYGYTF.

CDR3 in DNA: TGTGCCAGCAGTTCAAACAGGGCCCCCTCTGGAAACACCATATATTTT. Translation: CASSSNRAPSGNTIYF. The chain links TRBV2 to TRBJ1-3; possibly TRBD1 for D (6 bases). The length of the CDR3 is 16 residues. Trimming took off 5 bases at V and 0 bases at J, with 14 bases between the two ends. Germline V gene lookup returns CDR1 SNHLY and CDR2 FYNNEI.

The CDR3 coding sequence is TGTGCCAGCAGCTCCTTTAAAGAGGGAGGTGAAAAACTGTTTTTT. It specifies CASSSFKEGGEKLFF. The genes are TRBV11-2 and TRBJ1-4; D unclear. The CDR3 length is 15 residues. Trimming took 4 bases from V and 7 from J, leaving 16 bases between them. The germline CDR1 and CDR2 sequences are SGHAT and FQNNGV.

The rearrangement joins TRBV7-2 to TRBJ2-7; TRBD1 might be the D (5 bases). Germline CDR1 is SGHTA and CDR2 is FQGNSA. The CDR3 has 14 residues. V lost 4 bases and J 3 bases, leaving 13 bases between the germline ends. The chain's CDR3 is CASSYGARYYEQYF. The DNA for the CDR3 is TGTGCCAGCAGCTATGGGGCCCGCTACTACGAGCAGTACTTC.

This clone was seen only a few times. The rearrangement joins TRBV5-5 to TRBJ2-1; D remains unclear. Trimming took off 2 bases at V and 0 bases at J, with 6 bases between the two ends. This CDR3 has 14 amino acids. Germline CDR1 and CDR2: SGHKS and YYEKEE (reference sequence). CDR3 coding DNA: TGTGCCAGCAGCTTTGAGGTCTCCTACAATGAGCAGTTCTTC. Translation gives CASSFEVSYNEQFF.

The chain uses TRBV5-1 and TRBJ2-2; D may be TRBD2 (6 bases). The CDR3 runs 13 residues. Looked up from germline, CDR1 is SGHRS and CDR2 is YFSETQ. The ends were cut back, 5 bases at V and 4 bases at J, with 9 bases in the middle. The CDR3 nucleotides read TGCGCCAGCAGGAGGGAGGTCACCGGGGAGCTGTTTTTT. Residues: CASRREVTGELFF. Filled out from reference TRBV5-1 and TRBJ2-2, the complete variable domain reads KAGVTQTPRYLIKTRGQQVTLSCSPISGHRSVSWYQQTPGQGLQFLFEYFSETQRNKGNFPGRFSGRQFSNSRSEMNVSTLELGDSALYLCASRREVTGELFFGEGSRLTVL.

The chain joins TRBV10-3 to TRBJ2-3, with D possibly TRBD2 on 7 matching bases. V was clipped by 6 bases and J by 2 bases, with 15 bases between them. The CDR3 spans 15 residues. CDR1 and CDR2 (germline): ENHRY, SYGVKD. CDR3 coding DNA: TGTGCCATCAGCCCCCGGGGGGCCCCCACAGATACGCAGTATTTT. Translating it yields CAISPRGAPTDTQYF.

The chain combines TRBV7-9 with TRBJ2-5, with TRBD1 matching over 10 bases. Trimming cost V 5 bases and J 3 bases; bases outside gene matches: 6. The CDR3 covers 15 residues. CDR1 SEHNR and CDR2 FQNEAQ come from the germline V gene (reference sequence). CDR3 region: CASSHWTGGEETQYF. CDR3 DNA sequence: TGTGCCAGCAGCCACTGGACAGGGGGAGAAGAGACCCAGTACTTC.